A single sample gave rise to the 26 T cell receptor beta chains below, sequenced in a study of blood T cell repertoires in COVID-19 (dated by TCRdb to 2018 to 2020). The library was made by the immunoSEQ multiplex PCR assay. The clones in this table, taken by TCRdb from immuneACCESS, are in-frame only. Not every clone is retained; where verified, under half of the shortfall comes from an unresolved V gene, and the cause of the rest is unknown. In this sample the table shows 350,000 to 450,000 clones, roughly nine tenths of which occur a single time. Approximately 1.2% of the sample comes from the top ten. The sequencing sample was made of PBMCs or T cells enriched from blood (not recorded which). These receptors were obtained from a man aged 25 to 45 who had recovered from COVID-19.

This clone was observed a few times. The gene calls are TRBV11-2 and TRBJ1-2; D is uncertain. Trimming removed 0 bases at V and 1 base at J, with 6 bases between. Germline CDR1 SGHAT, CDR2 FQNNGV. The CDR3 runs to 14 residues. CDR3 sequence: CASSLDYNNYGYTF. CDR3 nucleotides: TGTGCCAGCAGCTTAGATTATAATAACTATGGCTACACCTTC.

This clone was seen only a few times. The chain couples TRBV28 to TRBJ2-7; TRBD2 aligns across 8 bases. V trimming: 8 bases; J trimming: 2 bases; junction bases outside the gene matches: 5. CDR3 size: 13 residues. Per germline, CDR1 MDHEN and CDR2 SYDVKM. CDR3 region: CASSGGGTYEQYF. For the CDR3, the DNA is TGTGCCAGCTCCGGGGGGGGGACCTACGAGCAGTACTTC.

The V call is TRBV28, the J call TRBJ2-3, with 7 bases fitting TRBD1. The CDR3 is 17 residues long. V lost 6 bases to trimming and J lost 2 bases; unmatched junction nucleotides: 14. Germline loops: CDR1 MDHEN, CDR2 SYDVKM. CDR3 nucleotide sequence: TGTGCCAGCAGCCTCCGCGGAAGGGGGCTCATCACAGATACGCAGTATTTT. Translating it yields CASSLRGRGLITDTQYF.

The rearrangement links TRBV11-2 to TRBJ2-2; the D gene is possibly TRBD1 (5 bases). The CDR3 length is 16 residues. Germline lookup yields CDR1 SGHAT and CDR2 FQNNGV. Between the trimmed V and J ends, which lost 7 bases and 3 bases, there was a span of 18 bases. The DNA of the CDR3 is TGTGCCAGCACACCCACCCCCGCAGGGTACACCGGGGAGCTGTTTTTT. This translates into CASTPTPAGYTGELFF.

The DNA of the CDR3 is TGCGCCAGCAGCCAACAGGGCAGGGCAACACATCAGCCCCAGCATTTT. Translating it yields CASSQQGRATHQPQHF. The genes are TRBV4-1 and TRBJ1-5; possibly TRBD1 for D (5 bases). CDR3 length: 16 residues. Germline V gene sequence: CDR1 MGHRA, CDR2 YSYEKL. Trimming took 2 bases from V and 5 from J, leaving 16 bases between them.

This chain connects TRBV6-5 to TRBJ2-7; 7 bases agree with TRBD1. The germline CDR1 and CDR2 sequences are MNHEY and SVGAGI. J gave up 6 bases and V 2 bases, and 4 bases lay outside the gene matches. The CDR3 spans 13 residues. The CDR3 is CASSYLQGIEQYF. The DNA of the CDR3 is TGTGCCAGCAGTTACCTACAGGGGATCGAGCAGTACTTC.

The rearrangement uses TRBV5-6 and TRBJ1-6; D possibly corresponds to TRBD1 (5 bases). The CDR3 consists of 14 residues. V was clipped by 0 bases and J by 6 bases, with 7 bases between them. CDR1 SGHDT and CDR2 YYEEEE come from the germline V gene. In nucleotides, the CDR3 is TGTGCCAGCAGCTTGGTAGGGGCTAATTCACCCCTCCACTTT. Its translation: CASSLVGANSPLHF.

This clone was found a few times. This rearrangement joins TRBV5-6 to TRBJ2-3; TRBD2 might be the D (6 bases). The CDR3 totals 16 residues. The germline gives CDR1 SGHDT, CDR2 YYEEEE. The germline V and J ends were trimmed by 4 bases and 1 base, with 16 bases remaining between them. The CDR3 sequence: CASSPSSGAGTDTQYF. For the CDR3, the DNA is TGTGCCAGCAGCCCCTCTTCGGGAGCGGGCACAGATACGCAGTATTTT.

This clone was seen more than once but under ten times. The CDR3 sequence is CASSLRQYNSPLHF. The DNA of the CDR3 is TGTGCCAGCAGTTTACGACAGTATAATTCACCCCTCCACTTT. The chain employs TRBV27 and TRBJ1-6; D is possibly TRBD1 (5 bases). Germline V lookup: CDR1 MNHEY, CDR2 SMNVEV (reference sequence). Trimming stripped 2 bases from V and 4 bases from J, with 6 bases between. The CDR3 is 14 amino acids.

The rearrangement links TRBV7-9 to TRBJ2-1; D is perhaps TRBD2 (6 bases). Germline V gene sequence: CDR1 SEHNR, CDR2 FQNEAQ (reference sequence). V lost 5 bases, J lost 7 bases, and 18 bases lay in between. The CDR3 spans 15 residues. CDR3 amino acids: CASSLGTGAWNEQFF. Here the CDR3 DNA reads TGTGCCAGCAGCCTAGGGACTGGCGCTTGGAATGAGCAGTTCTTC.

This clone has a single count. The chain joins TRBV5-1 to TRBJ2-2; TRBD2 aligns across 13 bases. The V segment lost 3 bases and the J segment 1 base; nucleotides outside the gene matches: 3. The CDR3 sequence is 17 residues long. Germline V lookup: CDR1 SGHRS, CDR2 YFSETQ. CDR3 sequence reads: CASSSGLAGLNTGELFF. As DNA, the CDR3 is TGCGCCAGCAGCTCGGGACTAGCGGGGCTGAACACCGGGGAGCTGTTTTTT.

Concerning this clone itself: The sample holds other DNA sequences that translate to the same CDR3. The chain links TRBV19 to TRBJ2-7; no clear D. V was trimmed by 6 bases and J by 0 bases, leaving 6 bases between them. The CDR3 spans 12 residues. Germline CDR1 and CDR2: LNHDA and SQIVND (reference sequence). The CDR3 reads CASSESSYEQYF. The CDR3 nucleotides read TGTGCCAGTAGCGAGAGCTCCTACGAGCAGTACTTC. Looking up the rest from reference TRBV19 and TRBJ2-7 gives the full variable domain: DGGITQSPKYLFRKEGQNVTLSCEQNLNHDAMYWYRQDPGQGLRLIYYSQIVNDFQKGDIAEGYSVSREKKESFPLTVTSAQKNPTAFYLCASSESSYEQYFGPGTRLTVT.

CDR3 protein: CASSEADSVSGNTIYF. DNA of the CDR3: TGTGCCAGCAGTGAAGCGGACAGCGTCTCTGGAAACACCATATATTTT. The chain employs TRBV2 and TRBJ1-3, with D perhaps TRBD1 (6 bases). The V end lost 0 bases, the J end lost 0 bases, and 9 bases lay between the germline ends. The V gene's germline CDR1 is SNHLY and CDR2 FYNNEI. The CDR3 is 16 residues long.

The chain joins TRBV11-2 to TRBJ1-2; 7 nucleotides agree with TRBD1. Per the germline V gene, CDR1 is SGHAT and CDR2 is FQNNGV. V lost 5 bases to trimming and J lost 3 bases; unmatched junction nucleotides: 9. The CDR3 loop spans 15 amino acids. CDR3 nucleotides: TGTGCCAGCAGCATTAGGGGGCGCCTTGACTATGGCTACACCTTC. Protein product: CASSIRGRLDYGYTF.

The genes are TRBV6-2 or TRBV6-3 and TRBJ2-6; D might be TRBD1 (5 bases). V shed 2 bases and J shed 0 bases, with 20 bases lying between them. CDR1 is MNHEY, CDR2 SVGEGT, per germline. The CDR3 consists of 20 residues. This CDR3 is CASSYVPGRGLSSGANVLTF. The CDR3 DNA sequence: TGTGCCAGCAGTTACGTACCCGGTAGGGGATTAAGCTCTGGGGCCAACGTCCTGACTTTC.

J is TRBJ1-1 and V is TRBV28, with D unclear. Trimming pared 7 bases from V and 6 bases from J, leaving 21 bases between. This CDR3 has 15 amino acids. The V gene's germline CDR1 is MDHEN and CDR2 SYDVKM. DNA for the CDR3: TGTGCCAGCACTCCTCCGGCCCCGGCCGGGGCTGAAGCTTTCTTT. It codes for CASTPPAPAGAEAFF.

The chain carries TRBV6-5 and TRBJ2-3, with 8 positions matching TRBD2. The CDR3 consists of 15 residues. The germline gives CDR1 MNHEY, CDR2 SVGAGI. Trimming at V came to 4 bases and at J to 0 bases, leaving 3 bases not matched to a gene. The CDR3 DNA reads as TGTGCCAGCAGTTTTAGCGGGGAAAGCACAGATACGCAGTATTTT. It yields the protein CASSFSGESTDTQYF.

The table lists this clone with a few counts. V is TRBV5-1 and J is TRBJ2-2, with TRBD2 identical over 7 bases. The ends lost 9 bases at V and 0 bases at J; junction bases unmatched: 8. CDR3 length: 15 residues. Germline loops: CDR1 SGHRS, CDR2 YFSETQ. The CDR3 DNA sequence: TGCGCCAACTCGACAAGCGGGGCGAACACCGGGGAGCTGTTTTTT. Protein sequence: CANSTSGANTGELFF.

This clone was seen once. The chain has TRBV2 and TRBJ2-7; D gene unclear. Germline values: CDR1 SNHLY, CDR2 FYNNEI. The CDR3 has 11 amino acids. With 6 bases removed from V and 6 bases from J, the gap between germline ends came to 9 bases. The CDR3 reads CASSPNSEQYF. The CDR3 coding sequence is TGTGCCAGCAGCCCCAATAGCGAGCAGTACTTC.

V and J are TRBV13 and TRBJ2-7, with TRBD2 as a possible D gene (6 bases). Trimming took off 4 bases at V and 3 bases at J, with 16 bases between the two ends. The germline V gene encodes CDR1 PRHDT and CDR2 FYEKMQ (reference sequence). The length of the CDR3 is 15 residues. In nucleotides, the CDR3 is TGTGCCAGCAGCTCTAGTGGCGGGGCCGGCTACGAGCAGTACTTC. Its translation: CASSSSGGAGYEQYF.

This sequence joins TRBV6-4 and TRBJ2-2, with D perhaps TRBD1 (5 bases). This CDR3 spans 16 amino acids. From germline, CDR1 is MRHNA and CDR2 SNTAGT. Trimming left V 4 bases short and J 2 bases short, with 14 bases between. The DNA for the CDR3 is TGTGCCAGCAGTGCCCAGTGGACAAGAAACACCGGGGAGCTGTTTTTT. Its protein product is CASSAQWTRNTGELFF.

This sequence joins TRBV7-9 and TRBJ1-2; 7 bases agree with TRBD1. Germline V gene data show CDR1 as SEHNR and CDR2 as FQNEAQ (reference sequence). Trimming at V came to 2 bases and at J to 4 bases, leaving 4 bases not matched to a gene. This CDR3 has 14 residues. The CDR3 DNA sequence: TGTGCCAGCAGCTTACGGACAGGACCCTATGGCTACACCTTC. Amino acid sequence: CASSLRTGPYGYTF. The entire variable domain, with the rest obtained from reference TRBV7-9 and TRBJ1-2, is as follows: DTGVSQNPRHKITKRGQNVTFRCDPISEHNRLYWYRQTLGQGPEFLTYFQNEAQLEKSRLLSDRFSAERPKGSFSTLEIQRTEQGDSAMYLCASSLRTGPYGYTFGSGTRLTVV.

The gene calls are TRBV27 and TRBJ2-7, with a weak D call TRBD2 (5 bases). The CDR3 length is 16 residues. CDR1 MNHEY and CDR2 SMNVEV come from the germline V gene (reference sequence). Trimming stripped 2 bases from V and 3 bases from J, with 17 bases between. CDR3 in amino acids: CASSLGAEGTVYEQYF. For the CDR3, the DNA is TGTGCCAGCAGTTTAGGAGCGGAAGGAACTGTCTACGAGCAGTACTTC.

The chain carries TRBV28 and TRBJ2-3, with TRBD2 identical over 12 bases. This CDR3 is built from 16 residues. V was clipped by 5 bases and J by 3 bases; unmatched bases: 6. In germline, CDR1 is MDHEN, CDR2 SYDVKM. This CDR3 reads CASSTLLAGGTDTQYF. The CDR3 nucleotides are TGTGCCAGCAGTACACTTCTAGCGGGAGGGACAGATACGCAGTATTTT.

The sample holds one count of this clone. DNA of the CDR3: TGTGCCAGTAGTATCGACAGGGGGGTAGGGCCCCAGCATTTT. Encoded protein: CASSIDRGVGPQHF. The V and J genes are TRBV19 and TRBJ1-5; 9 positions agree with TRBD1. The CDR3 consists of 14 residues. With V trimmed by 3 bases and J by 9 bases, 6 bases remained unmatched. CDR1 and CDR2 (germline): LNHDA, SQIVND (reference sequence).

The V gene is TRBV11-2, the J gene TRBJ2-5; TRBD2 matches 10 bases. With V trimmed by 6 bases and J by 2 bases, 6 bases remained unmatched. There are 15 residues in the CDR3. Germline V gene sequence: CDR1 SGHAT, CDR2 FQNNGV. The CDR3 reads CASSSLAGGQETQYF. DNA for the CDR3: TGTGCCAGCAGTTCCTTAGCGGGGGGACAAGAGACCCAGTACTTC.